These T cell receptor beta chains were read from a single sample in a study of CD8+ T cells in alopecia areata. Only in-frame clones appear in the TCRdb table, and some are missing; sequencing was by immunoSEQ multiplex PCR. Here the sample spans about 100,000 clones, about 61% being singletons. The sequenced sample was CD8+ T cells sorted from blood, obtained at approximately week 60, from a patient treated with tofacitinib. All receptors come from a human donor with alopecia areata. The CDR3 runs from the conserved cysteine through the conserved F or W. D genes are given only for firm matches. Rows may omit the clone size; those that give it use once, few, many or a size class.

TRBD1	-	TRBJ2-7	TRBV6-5	TGTGCCAGCAGTTCCGGGACAGGGGGTTACGAGCAGTACTTC	CASSSGTGGYEQYF
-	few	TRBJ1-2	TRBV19	TGTGCCGCGGGACCCCCCTATGGCTACACCTTC	CAAGPPYGYTF
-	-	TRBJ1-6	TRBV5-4	TGTGCCGGCCGGACCGGTGGGCCTAATTCACCCCTCCACTTT	CAGRTGGPNSPLHF
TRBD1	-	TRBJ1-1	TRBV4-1	TGCGCCAGCAGCCAAGGGGACAGAACTGAAGCTTTCTTT	CASSQGDRTEAFF
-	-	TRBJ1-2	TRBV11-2	TGTGCCAGCAGCTCCTCCGGGACGCCATCCTATGGCTACACCTTC	CASSSSGTPSYGYTF
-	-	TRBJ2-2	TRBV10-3	TGTGCCATCAATTCAGGGACCGGGGAGCTGTTTTTT	CAINSGTGELFF
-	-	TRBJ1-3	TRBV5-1	TGCGCCAGCACCATTGGAAACACCATATATTTT	CASTIGNTIYF
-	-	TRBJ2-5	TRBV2	TGTGCCAGCAGTGAGGCACGTGTGGAGACCCAGTACTTC	CASSEARVETQYF
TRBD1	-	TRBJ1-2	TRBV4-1	TGCGCCAGCAGCCAAGGGGAGGGGGACAGAACCTATGGCTACACCTTC	CASSQGEGDRTYGYTF
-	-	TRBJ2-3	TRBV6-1	TGTGCCAGCAGTGTAGGCGGCGGGGGCGGCACAGATACGCAGTATTTT	CASSVGGGGGTDTQYF
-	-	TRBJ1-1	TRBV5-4	TGTGCCAGCAGCCACCCGGGTGACACTGAAGCTTTCTTT	CASSHPGDTEAFF
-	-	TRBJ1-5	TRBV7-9	TGTGCCAGCAGCTTAGGACCAAATCAGCCCCAGCATTTT	CASSLGPNQPQHF
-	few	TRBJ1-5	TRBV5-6	TGTGCCAGCAGCTTGCAGAGCCCCGGGCCCCAGCATTTT	CASSLQSPGPQHF
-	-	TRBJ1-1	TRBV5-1	TGCGCCAGCAGCGGAGGGACTGAAGCTTTCTTT	CASSGGTEAFF
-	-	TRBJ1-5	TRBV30	TGTGCCTTCGGACAGAGCAATCAGCCCCAGCATTTT	CAFGQSNQPQHF
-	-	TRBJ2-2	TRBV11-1	TGTGCCAGCAGCCCATACACCGGGGAGCTGTTTTTT	CASSPYTGELFF
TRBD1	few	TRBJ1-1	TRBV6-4	TGTGCCAGCAGTCAGGACAGGGAAGGGACTGAAGCTTTCTTT	CASSQDREGTEAFF
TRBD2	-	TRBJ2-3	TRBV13	TGTGCCAGCAGCTTCGGATTCGAAGGACTAGCGGGGGGGAGGACAGATACGCAGTATTTT	CASSFGFEGLAGGRTDTQYF
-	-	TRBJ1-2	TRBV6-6	TGTGCCAGCAGTTACGGGAGCTATGGCTACACCTTC	CASSYGSYGYTF
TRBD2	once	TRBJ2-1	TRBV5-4	TGTGCCAGCAGCGGTAGCGGGGGAGATAATGAGCAGTTCTTC	CASSGSGGDNEQFF
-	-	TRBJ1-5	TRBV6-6	TGTGCCAGCAGTTTGGTTACGGCCAGCAATCAGCCCCAGCATTTT	CASSLVTASNQPQHF
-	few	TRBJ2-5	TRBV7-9	TGTGCCAGCAGCCTGTCCAGGGCAGGACACCAAGAGACCCAGTACTTC	CASSLSRAGHQETQYF
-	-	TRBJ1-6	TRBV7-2	TGTGCCAGCAGCTTAGATCTGGGGAGAAGTTCACCCCTCCACTTT	CASSLDLGRSSPLHF
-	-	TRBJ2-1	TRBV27	TGTGCCAGCAGTTTCGGGACAGAGCAGTTCTTC	CASSFGTEQFF
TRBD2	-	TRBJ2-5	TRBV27	TGTGCCAGCAGTCCGATAGCGGGGGGAATCCAAGAGACCCAGTACTTC	CASSPIAGGIQETQYF
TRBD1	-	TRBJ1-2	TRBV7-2	TGTGCCAGCAGCTCGATATCCGGGACAGATGGCTACACCTTC	CASSSISGTDGYTF
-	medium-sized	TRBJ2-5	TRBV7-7	TGTGCTAGCACCTTGGGGGCAGGGGATGAGACCCAGTACTTC	CASTLGAGDETQYF
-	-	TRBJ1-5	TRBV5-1	TGCGCCAGCAGCTTGGGGACAACGAGCAATCAGCCCCAGCATTTT	CASSLGTTSNQPQHF
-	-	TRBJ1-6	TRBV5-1	TGCGCCAGCAGCTCAACAGGAAATTCACCCCTCCACTTT	CASSSTGNSPLHF
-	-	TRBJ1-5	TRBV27	TGTGCCAGCAGTTTATTCCGGGGCGATCAGCCCCAGCATTTT	CASSLFRGDQPQHF
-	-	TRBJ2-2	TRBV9	TGTGCCAGCAGCGTAGCGGGTTCTTTTCGACGAAACACCGGGGAGCTGTTTTTT	CASSVAGSFRRNTGELFF
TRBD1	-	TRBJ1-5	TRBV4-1	TGCGCCAGCAGCCAAGATGGATCCGGGACAGGGCGTCAGCCCCAGCATTTT	CASSQDGSGTGRQPQHF
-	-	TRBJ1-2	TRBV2	TGTGCCAGCAGTGAAGGGAAAGGACACTATGGCTACACCTTC	CASSEGKGHYGYTF
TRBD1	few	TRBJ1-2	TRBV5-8	TGTGCCAGCAGCTCCCCGGGACAGGGCTTCTTTGGCTACACCTTC	CASSSPGQGFFGYTF
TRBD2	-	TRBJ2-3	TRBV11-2	TGTGCCAGCAGCTTACAGCCGGCTAGCGGGGCCCGGAATACGCAGTATTTT	CASSLQPASGARNTQYF
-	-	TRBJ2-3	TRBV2	TGTGCCCCCAGGGACAGCACAGATACGCAGTATTTT	CAPRDSTDTQYF
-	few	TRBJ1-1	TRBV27	TGTGCCAGCATAAAAGACATCCGGGGCTACACTGAAGCTTTCTTT	CASIKDIRGYTEAFF
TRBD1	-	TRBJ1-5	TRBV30	TGTGCCTGGAGTTCCGGGACAGGGCTCAATCAGCCCCAGCATTTT	CAWSSGTGLNQPQHF
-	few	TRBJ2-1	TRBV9	TGTGCCAGCAGCGGCTCGGGGAATGAGCAGTTCTTC	CASSGSGNEQFF
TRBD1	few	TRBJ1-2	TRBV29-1	TGCAGCGTCCTTACAACAGGGGTCTATGGCTACACCTTC	CSVLTTGVYGYTF